These T cell receptor beta chains were read from a single sample in a study of metastatic and nonmetastatic thyroid tumors. With MiXCR, TCRdb reprocessed the PCR reads. The sample yields roughly 30,000 clones, roughly 23% seen once. The sequenced material came from blood. The receptors shown here come from a female donor with papillary thyroid cancer or a benign thyroid nodule (not recorded which). Some clones in this sample may be carry-over from other donors' samples. Both conserved end residues are part of each CDR3. D genes are given only for firm matches. Clone size is not always given. Where it is, it says once, few, many or a class for expanded clones.

TRBV7-2,NA,TRBJ2-5,TRBD1,CASSVEGAGIQETQYF,TGTGCCAGCAGCGTAGAGGGGGCAGGGATACAAGAGACCCAGTACTTC
TRBV20-1,many,TRBJ1-1,NA,CSARSNLNTEAFF,TGCAGTGCCAGGAGTAATTTGAACACTGAAGCTTTCTTT
TRBV7-2,once,TRBJ1-2,TRBD1,CASSTKGGEGYGYTF,TGTGCCAGCAGCACCAAAGGGGGCGAGGGCTATGGGTACACCTTC
TRBV20-1,NA,TRBJ2-7,TRBD2,CSATGRREYEQYF,TGCAGTGCTACAGGCCGGCGGGAGTACGAGCAGTACTTC
TRBV5-5,NA,TRBJ2-2,NA,CASSPVAVGGELFF,TGTGCCAGCAGCCCCGTAGCAGTTGGGGGGGAGCTGTTTTTT
TRBV28,NA,TRBJ2-7,NA,CASSYVGEQYF,TGTGCCAGCAGCTACGTGGGGGAGCAGTACTTC
TRBV19,NA,TRBJ1-6,TRBD1,CASSMTWDSNSPLHF,TGTGCCAGTAGTATGACCTGGGACAGCAATTCACCCCTCCACTTT
TRBV5-1,many,TRBJ2-1,TRBD2,CASSLLAGGDNEQFF,TGCGCCAGCAGCTTGCTAGCGGGAGGTGACAATGAGCAGTTCTTC
TRBV5-1,many,TRBJ2-1,NA,CASSRTARLPEQFF,TGCGCCAGCAGTAGAACGGCGAGGCTTCCTGAGCAGTTCTTC
TRBV19,few,TRBJ1-5,NA,CASSYGQPQHF,TGTGCCAGTAGTTACGGTCAGCCCCAGCATTTT
TRBV28,NA,TRBJ2-1,TRBD2,CASSWTSGSSEQFF,TGTGCCAGCAGTTGGACTAGCGGGAGTTCTGAGCAGTTCTTC
TRBV7-2,many,TRBJ1-5,NA,CASSFFSTVQNQPQHF,TGTGCCAGCAGCTTCTTCTCGACAGTACAAAATCAGCCCCAGCATTTT
TRBV9,NA,TRBJ2-3,TRBD2,CASSVASGSTDTQYF,TGTGCCAGCAGCGTAGCTAGCGGCAGCACAGATACGCAGTATTTT
TRBV19,NA,TRBJ1-1,TRBD1,CASSDRGRLNTEAFF,TGTGCCAGTAGTGACAGGGGGCGGCTGAACACTGAAGCTTTCTTT
TRBV6-4,many,TRBJ2-1,NA,CASSETTVSHEQFF,TGTGCCAGCAGTGAGACGACCGTATCCCATGAGCAGTTCTTC
TRBV12-3/TRBV12-4,medium-sized,TRBJ2-7,TRBD2,CASSSTSGRLEQYF,TGTGCCAGCAGTTCGACTAGCGGGAGGCTCGAGCAGTACTTC
TRBV2,NA,TRBJ2-7,NA,CASSGEALAHF,TGTGCCAGCAGTGGGGAGGCCTTGGCCCACTTC
TRBV6-1,few,TRBJ2-3,NA,CASYKSTDTQYF,TGTGCCAGCTATAAGAGCACAGATACGCAGTATTTT
TRBV28,many,TRBJ2-1,NA,CASSFGGALNNEQFF,TGTGCCAGCAGTTTCGGGGGCGCACTTAACAATGAGCAGTTCTTC
TRBV2,NA,TRBJ2-7,TRBD2,CASRGLAGGRNEQYF,TGTGCCAGCAGGGGACTAGCGGGAGGGAGGAACGAGCAGTACTTC
TRBV20-1,once,TRBJ1-2,TRBD1,CSAPDRGGGYTF,TGCAGTGCACCGGACAGGGGGGGTGGCTACACCTTC
TRBV30,NA,TRBJ2-6,TRBD2,CAWSPLGGSGANVLTF,TGTGCCTGGAGCCCTTTGGGAGGGAGTGGGGCCAACGTCCTGACTTTC
TRBV11-2,NA,TRBJ2-1,NA,CASSLTLTSWDEQFF,TGTGCCAGCAGCTTAACTTTAACCAGTTGGGATGAGCAGTTCTTC
TRBV18,NA,TRBJ1-1,NA,CASSRDNFGRMNTEAFF,TGTGCCAGCTCCAGGGACAATTTCGGACGCATGAACACTGAAGCTTTCTTT
TRBV11-2,many,TRBJ1-4,NA,CASSWDNEKLFF,TGTGCCAGCAGCTGGGACAATGAAAAACTGTTTTTT
TRBV11-2,NA,TRBJ2-2,NA,CASSLLLVGSTCELFF,TGTGCCAGCAGCTTATTACTAGTGGGGTCCACCTGTGAGCTGTTTTTT
TRBV2,NA,TRBJ2-7,NA,CASKSYYKHYF,TGTGCCAGCAAGTCCTACTACAAGCATTACTTC
TRBV27,NA,TRBJ1-1,NA,CASSHRDTALLNTEAFF,TGTGCCAGCAGTCACCGGGACACAGCGCTGCTGAACACTGAAGCTTTCTTT
TRBV6-1,NA,TRBJ2-1,TRBD2,CASMELAGGEQFF,TGTGCCAGCATGGAGTTAGCGGGAGGTGAGCAGTTCTTC
TRBV14,NA,TRBJ2-7,TRBD2,CASSQKSSGSSYEQYF,TGTGCCAGCAGCCAAAAGTCTAGCGGGAGCTCCTACGAGCAGTACTTC
TRBV6-1,medium-sized,TRBJ2-7,TRBD1,CASSKGTAYEQYF,TGTGCCAGCAGTAAAGGGACAGCCTACGAGCAGTACTTC
TRBV6-2/TRBV6-3,many,TRBJ2-1,TRBD2,CASSYPLAGPNEQFF,TGTGCCAGCAGTTACCCCCTAGCGGGGCCCAATGAGCAGTTCTTC